Shown below are 7 T cell receptor beta chains from a single sample sequenced in a study of OX40 agonist ivuxolimab in advanced cancers. Data came from immunoSEQ multiplex PCR; TCRdb stores just in-frame clones and leaves some out. The table shows around 84,000 clones, with 89% occurring only once. The sequences come from CD4+ or CD8+ T cells sorted from blood, collected in a trial of the OX40 agonist ivuxolimab. The origin of the receptors is an adult with an advanced solid tumor such as melanoma, head and neck, liver or kidney cancer.

This chain joins TRBV7-8 and TRBJ2-7; weak D call: TRBD1 (5 bases). CDR1 is SGHVS and CDR2 is FQNEAQ in the germline V gene. There are 15 residues in the CDR3. V lost 2 bases and J lost 6, with 17 bases in between. The CDR3 spells CASSLLRQLGPEQYF. The CDR3 nucleotides are TGTGCCAGCAGCTTATTGCGGCAGTTGGGGCCCGAGCAGTACTTC. Looking up the rest from reference TRBV7-8 and TRBJ2-7 gives the full variable domain: GAGVSQSPRYKVAKRGQDVALRCDPISGHVSLFWYQQALGQGPEFLTYFQNEAQLDKSGLPSDRFFAERPEGSVSTLKIQRTQQEDSAVYLCASSLLRQLGPEQYFGPGTRLTVT.

The chain has TRBV10-3 and TRBJ2-7; 11 bases match TRBD2. Losses at the gene ends were 7 bases for V and 4 bases for J; bases not matched to a gene: 9. In germline, CDR1 is ENHRY, CDR2 SYGVKD. This CDR3 contains 15 residues. The CDR3 reads CAINSLAGAGYEQYF. DNA for the CDR3: TGTGCCATCAATTCACTAGCGGGAGCCGGGTACGAGCAGTACTTC.

This chain connects TRBV7-9 to TRBJ1-4; 9 bases map to TRBD1. The CDR3 is made up of 15 amino acids. Germline CDR1 reads SEHNR; CDR2 reads FQNEAQ (reference sequence). V shed 5 bases and J 7 bases; nucleotides not matched to a gene: 8. The CDR3 nucleotides are TGTGCCAGCAGCCAGGACAGGGGAGTTGTTGAAAAACTGTTTTTT. Its translation: CASSQDRGVVEKLFF.

The chain carries TRBV7-9 and TRBJ1-3, with D perhaps matching TRBD1 (5 bases). This CDR3 region has 16 residues. Looked up from germline, CDR1 is SEHNR and CDR2 is FQNEAQ (reference sequence). The V end was cut by 1 base, the J end by 0 bases, with 10 bases between. The CDR3, as DNA: TGTGCCAGCAGCTTAGGGGGACCTAGCTCTGGAAACACCATATATTTT. This encodes CASSLGGPSSGNTIYF.

A single count supports this clone. The genes are TRBV10-3 and TRBJ1-4; 7 nucleotides align to TRBD1. CDR1 is ENHRY, CDR2 SYGVKD, per germline. There are 14 residues in the CDR3. J gave up 10 bases and V 2 bases, and 7 bases lay outside the gene matches. The CDR3 DNA follows: TGTGCCATCAGTGAGGACAGGGAGGGAGGAAAACTGTTTTTT. Translating it yields CAISEDREGGKLFF.

The V and J genes are TRBV5-4 and TRBJ1-6; D is unresolved. Germline-derived CDR1 and CDR2 are SGHNT and YYREEE (reference sequence). V shed 0 bases and J shed 7 bases, with 8 bases lying between them. The CDR3 contains 14 residues. The CDR3 DNA reads as TGTGCCAGCAGCTTGGGGGGTTACAATTCACCCCTCCACTTT. Amino acids: CASSLGGYNSPLHF. The complete variable domain, with remaining parts taken from reference TRBV5-4 and TRBJ1-6, reads ETGVTQSPTHLIKTRGQQVTLRCSSQSGHNTVSWYQQALGQGPQFIFQYYREEENGRGNFPPRFSGLQFPNYSSELNVNALELDDSALYLCASSLGGYNSPLHFGNGTRLTVT.

V is TRBV19 and J is TRBJ2-3, with 7 bases that match TRBD1. V gave up 6 bases and J gave up 2 bases; unmatched junction bases: 8. Germline loops: CDR1 LNHDA, CDR2 SQIVND (reference sequence). This CDR3 has 15 residues. The CDR3: CASSTLGTVTDTQYF. CDR3 coding DNA: TGTGCCAGTAGCACCCTCGGGACAGTCACAGATACGCAGTATTTT.